This TCR beta chain was profiled in a study of siplizumab effects on memory and regulatory T cells. Measured with immunoSEQ multiplex PCR; TCRdb has only the in-frame clones, and not every one. The table shows roughly 100,000 clones, with roughly 92% occurring only once. V was trimmed by 5 bases and J by 0 bases, leaving 13 bases between them. Germline values: CDR1 SGHAT, CDR2 FQNNGV. This CDR3 comprises 15 residues. Regarding the study as a whole: Treatment with siplizumab left mappable alloreactive CD4+ clones averaging approximately 68% Treg-derived, compared with around 29% in controls. Most alloreactive clones went unmapped to unstimulated subsets; only a minor fraction mapped. Roughly 80-97% of dividing CD4+ or CD8+ clones were without an attributable naive or memory phenotype.

Remarks on this clone: Its antigen is still unknown.

The sequencing sample was made of CD4+ T cells sorted from blood. This receptor was taken from a human donor in good health. J is TRBJ1-1 and V is TRBV11-2; no reliable D call. The CDR3 region has the DNA TGTGCCAGCAGCAAAATGTGGCGGATGAACACTGAAGCTTTCTTT. Protein sequence: CASSKMWRMNTEAFF.